Listed here are 4 T cell receptor beta chains from one sample, sequenced in a study of cytomegalovirus exposure and HLA in healthy donors. Amplification used 60 Vbeta primers and 13 Jbeta primers. Data came from immunoSEQ multiplex PCR; TCRdb stores just in-frame clones and leaves some out. This table holds 150,000 to 180,000 clones, around 79% found once. Sequenced input: PBMCs. These receptors originate from a man between 18 and 29 years old in good health and CMV-seronegative.

The chain carries TRBV6-1 and TRBJ2-7; 11 bases map to TRBD2. CDR3 length equals 14 residues. Germline loops: CDR1 MNHNS, CDR2 SASEGT. V shed 6 bases and J 5 bases; nucleotides not matched to a gene: 6. This CDR3 reads CASRRLAGWDEQYF. CDR3 DNA: TGTGCCAGCAGAAGACTAGCGGGGTGGGACGAGCAGTACTTC.

The V call is TRBV9, the J call TRBJ2-1, with 13 bases identical to TRBD2. The CDR3 sequence is 16 residues long. Germline trimming cut 6 bases from V and 6 bases from J; bases unmatched to any gene: 9. The V gene's germline CDR1 is SGDLS and CDR2 YYNGEE. CDR3 in DNA: TGTGCCAGCAACCCTTCCGGACTAGCGGGAGTCAATGAGCAGTTCTTC. Translated: CASNPSGLAGVNEQFF.

The chain links TRBV21-1 to TRBJ2-2; the listed D gene, TRBD1, was not tested against the DNA. TRBV21-1 is given as a pseudogene. CDR3 length: 16 residues. The CDR3 DNA is TGTGCCAGCAGCAAAGGCTCGGGTAGGGGCACCGGGGAGCTGTTTTTT. It codes for CASSKGSGRGTGELFF.

The chain couples TRBV5-1 to TRBJ2-1; D gene uncertain. Germline-derived CDR1 and CDR2 are SGHRS and YFSETQ. The germline V and J ends were trimmed by 4 bases and 0 bases, with 11 bases remaining between them. The CDR3 extends over 15 amino acids. The CDR3 sequence: CASSHTEPSYNEQFF. The CDR3 DNA reads TGCGCCAGCAGCCACACAGAGCCCTCCTACAATGAGCAGTTCTTC.